This TCR beta chain was recovered during a study of shared clonotypes between healthy human individuals. Study outcomes and limitations: Clonotype sharing among donors was expected to depend on sequencing depth.

For this clone: The antigen is not known.

Investigators spread the genomic DNA of each subset evenly over several immunoSEQ plates. Some 30,000 T cell genomes (about 0.3 ug DNA) went into each PBMC replicate. Source study methods: Sequence data from immunoSEQ were junction-only and lacked quality scores; consequently, filtering differed. The assay was immunoSEQ multiplex PCR, and TCRdb's table has in-frame clones only and misses some. That table furnishes V, J and clone size, whereas the DNA furnished D and trimming. The table has about half a million clones, roughly 80% seen once. The TCR originated in a woman in her thirties or forties in good health. Some clones in this sample may be carry-over from other donors' samples. Sequenced sample: PBMCs.

DNA for the CDR3: TGTGCCAGTAGTATTGGCGGGACTGAAGCTTTCTTT. Residues: CASSIGGTEAFF. V and J are TRBV5-6 and TRBJ1-1; D remains ambiguous. The CDR3 is 12 amino acids. Germline CDR1 is SGHDT and CDR2 is YYEEEE. V shed 8 bases and J shed 5 bases, with 13 bases lying between them.